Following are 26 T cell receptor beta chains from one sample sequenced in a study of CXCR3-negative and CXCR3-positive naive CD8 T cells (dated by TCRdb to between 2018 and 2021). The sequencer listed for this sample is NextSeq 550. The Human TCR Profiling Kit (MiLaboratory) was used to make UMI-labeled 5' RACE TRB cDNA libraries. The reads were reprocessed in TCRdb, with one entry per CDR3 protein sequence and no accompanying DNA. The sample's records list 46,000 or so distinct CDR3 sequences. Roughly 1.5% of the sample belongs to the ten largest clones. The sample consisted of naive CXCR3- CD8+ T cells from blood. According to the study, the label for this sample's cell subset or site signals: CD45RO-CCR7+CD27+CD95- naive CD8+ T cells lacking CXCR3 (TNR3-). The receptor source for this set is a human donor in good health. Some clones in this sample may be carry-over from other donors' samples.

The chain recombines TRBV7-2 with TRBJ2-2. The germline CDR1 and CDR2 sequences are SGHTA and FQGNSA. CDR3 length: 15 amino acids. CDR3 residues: CASSSPSFFRGELFF.

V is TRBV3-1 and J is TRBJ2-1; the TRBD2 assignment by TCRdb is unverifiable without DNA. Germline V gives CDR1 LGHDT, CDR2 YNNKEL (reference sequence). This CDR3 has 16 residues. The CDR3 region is CASSQERSPAYNEQFF.

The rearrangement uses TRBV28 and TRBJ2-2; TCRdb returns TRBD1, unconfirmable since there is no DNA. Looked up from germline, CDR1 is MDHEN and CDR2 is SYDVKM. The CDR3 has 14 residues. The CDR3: CATIDPTRLGELFF.

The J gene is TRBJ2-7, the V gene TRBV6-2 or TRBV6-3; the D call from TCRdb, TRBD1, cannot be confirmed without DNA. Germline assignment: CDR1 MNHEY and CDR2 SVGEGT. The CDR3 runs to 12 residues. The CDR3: CASSPSGGEQYF.

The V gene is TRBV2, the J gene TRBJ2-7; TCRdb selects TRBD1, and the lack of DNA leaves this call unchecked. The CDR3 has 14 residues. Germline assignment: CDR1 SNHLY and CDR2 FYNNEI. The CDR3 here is CATSWGQGSNEQYF.

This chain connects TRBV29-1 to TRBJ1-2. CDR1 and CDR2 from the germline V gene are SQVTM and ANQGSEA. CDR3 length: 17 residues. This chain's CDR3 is CSVETQMAEHANYGYTF.

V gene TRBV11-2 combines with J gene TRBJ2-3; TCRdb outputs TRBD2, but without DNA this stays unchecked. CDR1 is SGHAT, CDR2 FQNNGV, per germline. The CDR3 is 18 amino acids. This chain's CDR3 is CAIDLAGPLNGPRDTQYF.

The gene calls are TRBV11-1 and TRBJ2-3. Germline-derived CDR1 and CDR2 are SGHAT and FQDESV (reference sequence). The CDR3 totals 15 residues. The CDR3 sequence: CASSYLAGGTDTQYF.

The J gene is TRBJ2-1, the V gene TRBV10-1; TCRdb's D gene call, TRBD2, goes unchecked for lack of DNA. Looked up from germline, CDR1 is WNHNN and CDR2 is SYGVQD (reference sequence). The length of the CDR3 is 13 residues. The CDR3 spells CASSSGSRNEQFF.

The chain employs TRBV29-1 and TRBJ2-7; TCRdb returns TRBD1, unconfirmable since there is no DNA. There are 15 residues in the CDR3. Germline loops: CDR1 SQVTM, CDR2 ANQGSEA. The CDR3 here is CSVAGGDRSSYEQYF.

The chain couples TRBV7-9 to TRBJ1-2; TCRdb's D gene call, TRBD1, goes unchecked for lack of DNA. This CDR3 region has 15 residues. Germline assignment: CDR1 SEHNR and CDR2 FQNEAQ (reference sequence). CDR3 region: CASSLRDTANYGYTF.

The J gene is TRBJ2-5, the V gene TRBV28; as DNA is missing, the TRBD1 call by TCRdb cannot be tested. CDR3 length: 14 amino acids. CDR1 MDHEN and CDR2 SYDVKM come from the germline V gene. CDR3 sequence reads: CASSFMTGLETQYF. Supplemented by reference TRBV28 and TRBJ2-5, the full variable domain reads DVKVTQSSRYLVKRTGEKVFLECVQDMDHENMFWYRQDPGLGLRLIYFSYDVKMKEKGDIPEGYSVSREKKERFSLILESASTNQTSMYLCASSFMTGLETQYFGPGTRLLVL.

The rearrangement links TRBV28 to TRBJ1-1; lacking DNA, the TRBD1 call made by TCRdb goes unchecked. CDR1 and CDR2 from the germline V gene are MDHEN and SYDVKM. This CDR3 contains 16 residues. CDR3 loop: CASSFRYREMDTEAFF. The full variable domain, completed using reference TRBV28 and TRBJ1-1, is DVKVTQSSRYLVKRTGEKVFLECVQDMDHENMFWYRQDPGLGLRLIYFSYDVKMKEKGDIPEGYSVSREKKERFSLILESASTNQTSMYLCASSFRYREMDTEAFFGQGTRLTVV.

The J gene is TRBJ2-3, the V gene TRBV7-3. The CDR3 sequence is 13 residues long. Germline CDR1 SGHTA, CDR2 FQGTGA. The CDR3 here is CASSLAGADTQYF.

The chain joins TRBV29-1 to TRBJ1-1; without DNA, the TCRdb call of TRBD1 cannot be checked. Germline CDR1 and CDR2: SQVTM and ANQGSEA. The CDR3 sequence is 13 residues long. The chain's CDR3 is CSVDWGRRTEAFF.

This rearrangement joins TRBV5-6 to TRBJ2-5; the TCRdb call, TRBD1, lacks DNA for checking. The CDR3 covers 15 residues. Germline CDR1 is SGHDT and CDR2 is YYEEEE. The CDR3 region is CASSLVRGVTETQYF.

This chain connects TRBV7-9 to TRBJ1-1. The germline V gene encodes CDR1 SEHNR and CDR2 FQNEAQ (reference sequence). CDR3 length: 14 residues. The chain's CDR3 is CASSSRNRNTEAFF.

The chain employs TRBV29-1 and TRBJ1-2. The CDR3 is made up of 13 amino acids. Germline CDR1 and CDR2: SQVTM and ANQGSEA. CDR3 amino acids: CSVRGGLHYGYTF.

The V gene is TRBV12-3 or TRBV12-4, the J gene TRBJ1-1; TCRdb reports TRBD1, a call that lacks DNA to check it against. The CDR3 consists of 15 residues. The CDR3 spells CASSSGQGGNTEAFF.

The CDR3 here is CAWSVSADEQFF. V and J are TRBV30 and TRBJ2-1; TCRdb's D call of TRBD2 is untestable without DNA. The CDR3 length is 12 residues. Germline loops: CDR1 GTSNPN, CDR2 SVGIG (reference sequence).

CDR3 protein: CSVGTGKNYGYTF. The chain recombines TRBV29-1 with TRBJ1-2; TCRdb outputs TRBD1, but without DNA this stays unchecked. Germline V gene data show CDR1 as SQVTM and CDR2 as ANQGSEA. This CDR3 has 13 amino acids.

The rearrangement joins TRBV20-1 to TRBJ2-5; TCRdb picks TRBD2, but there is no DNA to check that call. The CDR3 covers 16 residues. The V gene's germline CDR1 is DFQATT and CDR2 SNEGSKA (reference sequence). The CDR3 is CSARGDGQLFQETQYF.

The CDR3 sequence: CASSYQPPGDDTDTQYF. V usage is TRBV6-5 and J usage is TRBJ2-3; there is no DNA to check the TCRdb D call of TRBD1. The germline V gene encodes CDR1 MNHEY and CDR2 SVGAGI. The CDR3 runs to 17 residues.

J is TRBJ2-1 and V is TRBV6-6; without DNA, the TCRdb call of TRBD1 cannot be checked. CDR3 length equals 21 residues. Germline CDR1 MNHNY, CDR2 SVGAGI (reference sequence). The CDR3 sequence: CASSYSPLGDRGVISYNEQFF.

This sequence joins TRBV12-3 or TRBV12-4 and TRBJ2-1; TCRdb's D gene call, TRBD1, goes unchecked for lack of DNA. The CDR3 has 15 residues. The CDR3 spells CASSFLPGVYNEQFF.

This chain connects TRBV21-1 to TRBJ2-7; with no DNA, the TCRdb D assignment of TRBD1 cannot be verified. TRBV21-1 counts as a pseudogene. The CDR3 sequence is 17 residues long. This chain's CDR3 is CASSKEGRTEPFYEQYF.